The rows below give T cell receptor beta chains drawn from one sample of a study of blood T cell repertoires in COVID-19. Produced via immunoSEQ multiplex PCR; TCRdb's table is partial and in-frame only. Here the sample spans approximately 77,000 clones, roughly 78% being singletons. The sequenced sample consisted of peripheral blood. These receptors were taken from a woman in her seventies with acute or convalescent COVID-19. CDR3s include the opening cysteine and the closing phenylalanine or tryptophan. D genes are given only for firm matches. Clone size, where shown, is once, few, many, or a class for clones that have expanded.

clone_size d_call j_call v_call cdr3_nt cdr3_aa
once TRBD1 TRBJ1-2 TRBV5-1 TGCGCCAGCAGCCTGGACAGGCTCTATGGCTACACCTTC CASSLDRLYGYTF
NA TRBD1 TRBJ1-4 TRBV6-6 TGTGCCAGCAGTTACGAGGGACAGGGAGGTGAAAAACTGTTTTTT CASSYEGQGGEKLFF
NA NA TRBJ2-1 TRBV7-8 TGTGCCAGCAGCCCAGGAGCGGGTGAGCAGTTCTTC CASSPGAGEQFF
NA TRBD1 TRBJ2-1 TRBV2 TGTGCCACAGGGCTAAGGGGGCCCGAAGTGGGCAATGAGCAGTTCTTC CATGLRGPEVGNEQFF
NA TRBD1 TRBJ1-2 TRBV24-1 TGTGCCACCAGTGATCGCAGGACAGGGGGGCAATATGGCTACACCTTC CATSDRRTGGQYGYTF
NA NA TRBJ1-6 TRBV11-1 TGTGCCAGCAGCCGTACAGGGAATAATTCACCCCTCCACTTT CASSRTGNNSPLHF
NA NA TRBJ2-1 TRBV19 TGTGCCAGTAGTATTGGTGTAGGGACAACCCATGAGCAGTTCTTC CASSIGVGTTHEQFF
NA NA TRBJ1-1 TRBV6-2/TRBV6-3 TGTGCCAGCAGCTCCAGGAGGACTGAAGCTTTCTTT CASSSRRTEAFF
NA TRBD2 TRBJ2-1 TRBV28 TGTGCCAGCATCCAAAGGGGACTAGCGCGCAATGAGCAGTTCTTC CASIQRGLARNEQFF
NA NA TRBJ1-6 TRBV7-2 TGTGCCAGCAGCTTAGTCGGGAACTATAATTCACCCCTCCACTTT CASSLVGNYNSPLHF
once NA TRBJ1-6 TRBV12-3/TRBV12-4 TGTGCCAGCAGCCTTGAGGGGGATTCACCCCTCCACTTT CASSLEGDSPLHF
NA NA TRBJ1-5 TRBV19 TGTGCCAGTAGCCCACAGGGCCCAGGGAGCAATCAGCCCCAGCATTTT CASSPQGPGSNQPQHF
NA NA TRBJ1-2 TRBV5-6 TGTGCCAGCAGCTTGCCCGGGTACAACTATGGCTACACCTTC CASSLPGYNYGYTF
NA TRBD1 TRBJ1-2 TRBV6-5 TGTGCCAGCACACGGACAGGAAGAGGCTACACCTTC CASTRTGRGYTF
once NA TRBJ2-4 TRBV7-2 TGTGCCAGCAGCTTACAGGCCACTTCGGCCAAAAACATTCAGTACTTC CASSLQATSAKNIQYF
NA NA TRBJ1-2 TRBV4-3 TGCGCCAGCAGCCAAGATGGGCGAGTTCTAACCTACCTTGCGAACTATGGCTACACCTTC CASSQDGRVLTYLANYGYTF
NA NA TRBJ1-2 TRBV9 TGTGCCAGCAGCCTCTCGTCCGGAGGTGGCTACACCTTC CASSLSSGGGYTF
NA NA TRBJ1-2 TRBV28 TGTGCCAGCAGTCGACAAGGCCCCGGTTATGGCTACACCTTC CASSRQGPGYGYTF
NA NA TRBJ1-5 TRBV24-1 TGTGCCACCAGTGGGATAGGGGGCAATCAGCCCCAGCATTTT CATSGIGGNQPQHF
NA NA TRBJ1-2 TRBV19 TGTGCCAGTAGTTCGACGGAGGACTATGGCTACACCTTC CASSSTEDYGYTF
many TRBD2 TRBJ2-7 TRBV11-2 TGTGCCAGCACTACCGGGACTAGGGGGGAGCAGTACTTC CASTTGTRGEQYF
NA TRBD1 TRBJ1-2 TRBV14 TGTGCCAGCAGCCAAGCTCGGACAGGGACCTATGGCTACACCTTC CASSQARTGTYGYTF
NA NA TRBJ1-5 TRBV25-1 TGTGCCAGCAGTGAATGGAGAAGCAATCAGCCCCAGCATTTT CASSEWRSNQPQHF
NA TRBD1 TRBJ2-1 TRBV7-6 TGTGCCAGCAAGTTGGGGCAGGGGGTCTACAATGAGCAGTTCTTC CASKLGQGVYNEQFF
NA TRBD2 TRBJ2-1 TRBV6-2/TRBV6-3 TGTGCCAGCAGTTACCGAACGGCGGGGGGGCCCGGTGAGCAGTTCTTC CASSYRTAGGPGEQFF
NA TRBD1 TRBJ1-2 TRBV13 TGTGCCAGCAGCTTGGGACAGGGGGCGGACTATGGCTACACCTTC CASSLGQGADYGYTF
NA NA TRBJ1-1 TRBV5-4 TGTGCCAGCAGCCGTCCCGGGGGGCGATACACTGAAGCTTTCTTT CASSRPGGRYTEAFF
NA TRBD1 TRBJ1-1 TRBV5-1 TGCGCCAGCAGCTCGCAGACAGGGGACATGAACACTGAAGCTTTCTTT CASSSQTGDMNTEAFF
NA NA TRBJ1-6 TRBV7-8 TGTGCCAGCAGCTTTAGCAATTCACCCCTCCACTTT CASSFSNSPLHF
NA NA TRBJ1-2 TRBV24-1 TGTGCCACCAGGCCACGGGAGGATCGATATGGCTACACCTTC CATRPREDRYGYTF
few TRBD1 TRBJ1-6 TRBV5-6 TGTGCCAGCAGGAGAGGACAGGGAGCGGATAATTCACCCCTCCACTTT CASRRGQGADNSPLHF
NA NA TRBJ1-2 TRBV5-5 TGTGCCAGCACCCCCGGGGGGGTGTATGGCTACACCTTC CASTPGGVYGYTF
NA NA TRBJ1-3 TRBV4-1 TGCGCCAGCAGCCAAGATGGGGCCTCGGGTTCTGGAAACACCATATATTTT CASSQDGASGSGNTIYF
NA NA TRBJ1-5 TRBV11-2 TGTGCCAGCAGCCCTGGGGGCCTTAGCAATCAGCCCCAGCATTTT CASSPGGLSNQPQHF
NA TRBD2 TRBJ2-1 TRBV7-3 TGTGCCAGCAGCGTTCAACCTAGCGGGGGGCAGTTCTTC CASSVQPSGGQFF
NA NA TRBJ2-2 TRBV11-3 TGTGCCAGCAGCTTACTGGGGGGTCGTCGGTACACCGGGGAGCTGTTTTTT CASSLLGGRRYTGELFF
NA TRBD2 TRBJ2-3 TRBV4-1 TGCGCCAGCAGCCAAGGGCCCGGACTAGCGGGGGCAGATACGCAGTATTTT CASSQGPGLAGADTQYF
NA TRBD1 TRBJ1-5 TRBV5-5 TGTGCCAGCAGCTTAACAGGGGGCGGCAATCAGCCCCAGCATTTT CASSLTGGGNQPQHF